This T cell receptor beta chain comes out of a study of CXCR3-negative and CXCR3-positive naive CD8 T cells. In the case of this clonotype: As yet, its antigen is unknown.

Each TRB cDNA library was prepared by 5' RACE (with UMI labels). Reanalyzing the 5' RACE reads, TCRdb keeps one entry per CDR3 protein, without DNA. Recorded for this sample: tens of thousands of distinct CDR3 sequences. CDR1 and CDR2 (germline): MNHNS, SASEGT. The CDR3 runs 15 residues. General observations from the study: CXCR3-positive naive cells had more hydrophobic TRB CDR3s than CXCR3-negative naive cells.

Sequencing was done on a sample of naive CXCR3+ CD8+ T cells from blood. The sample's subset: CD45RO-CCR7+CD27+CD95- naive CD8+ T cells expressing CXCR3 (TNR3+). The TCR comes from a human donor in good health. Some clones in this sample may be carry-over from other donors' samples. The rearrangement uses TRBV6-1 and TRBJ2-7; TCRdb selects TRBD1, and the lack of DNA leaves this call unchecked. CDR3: CASSGGQGITYEQYF.